This TCR beta chain stems from a study of blood T cell repertoires in COVID-19. Whole-study context: COVID-19 samples from acute and convalescent phases originated in the United States, Italy and Spain. Sample material is recorded as cDNA or gDNA derived from T cells, B-cell-depleted T cells, or PBMCs.

CDR3 length equals 16 residues. V trimming: 0 bases; J trimming: 5 bases; junction bases outside the gene matches: 6. The protocol was immunoSEQ multiplex PCR, while the TCRdb copy is restricted to in-frame clones and leaves out a portion. Of over 45,000 clones in the sample, 70% to 90% were seen once. The V and J genes are TRBV23-1 and TRBJ2-3, with TRBD2 matching over 9 bases. TRBV23-1 falls under the ORF class, with uncertain function. The clonotype was recovered from a man in his 60s with acute or convalescent COVID-19. Sequencing was done on a sample of peripheral blood. The CDR3 sequence: CASSQSKEAGGDTQYF. As DNA, the CDR3 is TGCGCCAGCAGTCAATCGAAAGAAGCGGGGGGAGATACGCAGTATTTT.